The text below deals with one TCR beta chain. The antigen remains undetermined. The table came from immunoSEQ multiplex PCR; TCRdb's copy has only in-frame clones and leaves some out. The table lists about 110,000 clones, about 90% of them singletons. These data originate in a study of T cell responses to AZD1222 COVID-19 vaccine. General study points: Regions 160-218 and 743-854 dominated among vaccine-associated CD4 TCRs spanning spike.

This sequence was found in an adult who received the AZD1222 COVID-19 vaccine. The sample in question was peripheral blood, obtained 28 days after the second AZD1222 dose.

This CDR3 reads CASSLVGVRTEAFF. As DNA, the CDR3 is TGTGCCAGCAGCTTGGTAGGGGTTAGGACTGAAGCTTTCTTT. The chain uses TRBV5-6 and TRBJ1-1; tentatively, D is TRBD1 (5 bases). Germline CDR1 and CDR2: SGHDT and YYEEEE. Trimming pared 0 bases from V and 5 bases from J, leaving 11 bases between. The CDR3 sequence is 14 residues long.